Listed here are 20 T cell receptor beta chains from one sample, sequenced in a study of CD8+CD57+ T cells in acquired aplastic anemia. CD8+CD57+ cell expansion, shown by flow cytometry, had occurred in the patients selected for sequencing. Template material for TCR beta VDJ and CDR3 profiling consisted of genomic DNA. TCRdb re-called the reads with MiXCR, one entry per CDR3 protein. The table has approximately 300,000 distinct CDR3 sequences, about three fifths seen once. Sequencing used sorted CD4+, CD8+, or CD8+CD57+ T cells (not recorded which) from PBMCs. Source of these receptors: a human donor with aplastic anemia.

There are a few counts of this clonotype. CDR3 region: CAATGDRGPSPLHF. DNA of the CDR3: TGTGCCGCAACCGGGGACAGGGGGCCTTCACCCCTCCACTTT. This chain joins TRBV10-3 and TRBJ1-6, with 12 bases that match TRBD1. The CDR3 contains 14 residues. V shed 11 bases, J shed 9 bases, and the junction held 8 bases outside the gene matches. Germline V gives CDR1 ENHRY, CDR2 SYGVKD.

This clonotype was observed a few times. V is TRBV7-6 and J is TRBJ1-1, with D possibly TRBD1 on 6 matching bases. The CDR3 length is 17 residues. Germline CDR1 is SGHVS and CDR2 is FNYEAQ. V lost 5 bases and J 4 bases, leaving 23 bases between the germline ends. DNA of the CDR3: TGTGCCAGCAGCAAAGAGGGGGGAAGGAGTGTGGGCACTGAAGCTTTCTTT. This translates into CASSKEGGRSVGTEAFF.

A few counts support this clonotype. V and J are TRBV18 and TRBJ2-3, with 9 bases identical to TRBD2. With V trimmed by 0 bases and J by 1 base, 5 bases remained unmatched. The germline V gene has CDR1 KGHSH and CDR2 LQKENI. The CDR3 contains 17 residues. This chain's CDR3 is CASSPPSSGKGTDTQYF. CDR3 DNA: TGTGCCAGCTCACCACCTTCTAGCGGGAAAGGCACAGATACGCAGTATTTT.

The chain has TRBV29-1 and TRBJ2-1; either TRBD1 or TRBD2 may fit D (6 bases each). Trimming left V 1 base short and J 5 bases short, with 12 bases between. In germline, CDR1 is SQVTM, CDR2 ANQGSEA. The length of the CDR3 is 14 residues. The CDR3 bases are TGCAGCGTTGAAGCCCGGGGGCTTCACAATGAGCAGTTCTTC. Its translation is CSVEARGLHNEQFF.

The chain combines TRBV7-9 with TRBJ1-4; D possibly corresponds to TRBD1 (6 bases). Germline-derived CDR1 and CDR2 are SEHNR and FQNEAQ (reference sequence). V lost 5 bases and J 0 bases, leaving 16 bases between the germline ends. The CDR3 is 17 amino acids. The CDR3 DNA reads TGTGCCAGCAGCCAGGGGCGTGCGTTGGCAACTAATGAAAAACTGTTTTTT. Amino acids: CASSQGRALATNEKLFF.

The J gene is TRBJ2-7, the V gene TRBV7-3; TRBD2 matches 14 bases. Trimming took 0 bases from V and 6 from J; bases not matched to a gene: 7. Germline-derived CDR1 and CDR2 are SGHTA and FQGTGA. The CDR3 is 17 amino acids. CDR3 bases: TGTGCCAGCAGCTTAACGTTCGGGACTAGCGGGAGTGGCGAGCAGTACTTC. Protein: CASSLTFGTSGSGEQYF.

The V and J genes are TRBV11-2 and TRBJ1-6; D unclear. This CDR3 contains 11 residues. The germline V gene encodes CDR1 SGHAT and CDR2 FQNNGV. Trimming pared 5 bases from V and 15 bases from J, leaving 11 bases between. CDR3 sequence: CASSPGIILHF. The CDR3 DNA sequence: TGTGCCAGCAGCCCCGGGATTATCCTCCACTTT.

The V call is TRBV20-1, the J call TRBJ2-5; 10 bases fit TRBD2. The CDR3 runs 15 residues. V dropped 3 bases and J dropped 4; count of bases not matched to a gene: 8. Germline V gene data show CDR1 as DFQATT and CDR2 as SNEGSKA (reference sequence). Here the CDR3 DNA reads TGCAGTGCTAGTCGAAGAGTAGCGGGAGGAGAGACCCAGTACTTC. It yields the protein CSASRRVAGGETQYF.

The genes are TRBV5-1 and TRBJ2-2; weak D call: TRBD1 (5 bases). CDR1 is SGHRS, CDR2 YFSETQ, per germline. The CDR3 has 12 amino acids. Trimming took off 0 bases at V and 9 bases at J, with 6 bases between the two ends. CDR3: CASSLGTRELFF. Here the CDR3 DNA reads TGCGCCAGCAGCTTGGGGACACGGGAGCTGTTTTTT.

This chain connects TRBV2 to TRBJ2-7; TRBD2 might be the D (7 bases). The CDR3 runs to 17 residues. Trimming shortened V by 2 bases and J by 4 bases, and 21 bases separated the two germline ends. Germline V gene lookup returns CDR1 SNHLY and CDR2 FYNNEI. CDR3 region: CASSERARGARIYEQYF. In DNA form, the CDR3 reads TGTGCCAGCAGTGAAAGGGCACGGGGGGCGAGGATTTACGAGCAGTACTTC.

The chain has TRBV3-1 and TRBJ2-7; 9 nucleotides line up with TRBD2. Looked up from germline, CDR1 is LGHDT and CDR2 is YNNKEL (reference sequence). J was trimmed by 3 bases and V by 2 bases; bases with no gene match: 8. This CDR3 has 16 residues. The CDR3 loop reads CASSQSGTSRFYEQYF. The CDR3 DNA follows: TGTGCCAGCAGCCAATCGGGGACTAGCCGCTTCTACGAGCAGTACTTC.

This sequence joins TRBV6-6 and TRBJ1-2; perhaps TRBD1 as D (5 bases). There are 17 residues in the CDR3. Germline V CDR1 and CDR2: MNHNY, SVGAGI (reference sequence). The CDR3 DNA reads TGTGACTACGACGGGACTGATGGGAATAGGCTAAACTATGGCTACACCTTC. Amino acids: CDYDGTDGNRLNYGYTF.

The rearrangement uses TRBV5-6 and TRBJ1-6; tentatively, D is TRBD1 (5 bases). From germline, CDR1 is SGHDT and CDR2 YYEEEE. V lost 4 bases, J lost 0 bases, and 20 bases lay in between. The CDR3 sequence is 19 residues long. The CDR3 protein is CASSLVYGTLSSYNSPLHF. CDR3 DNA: TGTGCCAGCAGCCTGGTGTATGGGACTTTGAGCTCCTATAATTCACCCCTCCACTTT.

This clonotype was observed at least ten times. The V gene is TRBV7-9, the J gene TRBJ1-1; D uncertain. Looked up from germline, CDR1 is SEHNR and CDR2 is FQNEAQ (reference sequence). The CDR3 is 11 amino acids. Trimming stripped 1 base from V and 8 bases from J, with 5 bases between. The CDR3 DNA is TGTGCCAGCAGCTTAGGGACGGAAGCTTTCTTT. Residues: CASSLGTEAFF.

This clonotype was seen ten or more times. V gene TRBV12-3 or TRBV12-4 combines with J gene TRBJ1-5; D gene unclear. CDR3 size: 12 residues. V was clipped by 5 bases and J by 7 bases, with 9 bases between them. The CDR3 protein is CASSRGVQPQHF. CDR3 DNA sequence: TGTGCCAGCAGTCGGGGTGTACAGCCCCAGCATTTT.

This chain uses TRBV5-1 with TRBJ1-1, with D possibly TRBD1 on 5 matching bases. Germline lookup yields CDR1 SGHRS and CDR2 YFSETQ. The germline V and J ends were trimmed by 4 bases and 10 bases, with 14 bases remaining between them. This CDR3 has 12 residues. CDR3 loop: CASSGIGTGAFF. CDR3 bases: TGCGCCAGCAGCGGAATCGGGACCGGAGCTTTCTTT.

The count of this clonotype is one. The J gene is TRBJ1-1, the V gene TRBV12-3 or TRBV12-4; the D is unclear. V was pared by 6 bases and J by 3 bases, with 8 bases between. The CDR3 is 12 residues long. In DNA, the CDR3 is TGTGCCAGCAGACTGATGGACACTGAAGCTTTCTTT. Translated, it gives CASRLMDTEAFF.

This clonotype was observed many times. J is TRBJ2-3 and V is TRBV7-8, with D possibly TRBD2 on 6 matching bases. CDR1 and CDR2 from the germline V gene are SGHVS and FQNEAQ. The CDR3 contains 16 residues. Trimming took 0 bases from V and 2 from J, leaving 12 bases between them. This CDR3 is CASSLARGFDTDTQYF. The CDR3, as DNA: TGTGCCAGCAGCTTAGCGCGGGGATTCGACACAGATACGCAGTATTTT. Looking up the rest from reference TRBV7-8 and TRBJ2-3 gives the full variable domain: GAGVSQSPRYKVAKRGQDVALRCDPISGHVSLFWYQQALGQGPEFLTYFQNEAQLDKSGLPSDRFFAERPEGSVSTLKIQRTQQEDSAVYLCASSLARGFDTDTQYFGPGTRLTVL.

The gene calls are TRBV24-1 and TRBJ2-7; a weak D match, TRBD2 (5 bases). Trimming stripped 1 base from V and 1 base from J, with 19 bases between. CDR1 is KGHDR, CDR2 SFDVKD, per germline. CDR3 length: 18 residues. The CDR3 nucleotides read TGTGCCACCAGTGATTTCTGGCCTAGCACAAGGGATTCCTACGAGCAGTACTTC. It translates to CATSDFWPSTRDSYEQYF.

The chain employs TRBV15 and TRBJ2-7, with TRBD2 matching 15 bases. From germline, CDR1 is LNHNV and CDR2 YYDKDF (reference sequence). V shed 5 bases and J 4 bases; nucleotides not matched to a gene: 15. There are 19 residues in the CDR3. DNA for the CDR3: TGTGCCACCAGCCGAGGGGCGGGAGGGACTAGCGGGGGGCCTTACGAGCAGTACTTC. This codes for CATSRGAGGTSGGPYEQYF. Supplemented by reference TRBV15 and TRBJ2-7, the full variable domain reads DAMVIQNPRYQVTQFGKPVTLSCSQTLNHNVMYWYQQKSSQAPKLLFHYYDKDFNNEADTPDNFQSRRPNTSFCFLDIRSPGLGDTAMYLCATSRGAGGTSGGPYEQYFGPGTRLTVT.